This is a list of T cell receptor beta chains from one sample in a study of OX40 agonist ivuxolimab in advanced cancers. This table comes from immunoSEQ multiplex PCR, and its TCRdb copy is limited to in-frame clones, with some not included. The profile shows about 30,000 clones, around 74% of them singletons. The input for sequencing was CD4+ or CD8+ T cells sorted from blood, taken in a trial of the OX40 agonist ivuxolimab. These receptors were taken from an adult with an advanced solid tumor such as melanoma, head and neck, liver or kidney cancer. The CDR3 runs from the conserved cysteine through the conserved F or W. The order of the fields is clone size, J gene, V gene, CDR3 protein. Clone size is given for some rows only: seen once, a few or many times, or a class if the clone is expanded.

. | TRBJ1-3 | TRBV7-6 | CASSSGGTSGNTIYF
. | TRBJ1-5 | TRBV2 | CASSPGPNQPQHF
. | TRBJ2-1 | TRBV5-1 | CASSLEGTTYNEQFF
. | TRBJ2-2 | TRBV7-9 | CASSRTGGVTGELFF
. | TRBJ2-4 | TRBV5-4 | CASSLGSAKNIQYF
. | TRBJ2-5 | TRBV4-1 | CASSQVRGGAGYSQVQETQYF
. | TRBJ1-1 | TRBV5-1 | CASTSSKGRGVNTEAFF
. | TRBJ1-2 | TRBV30 | CAWSLRDRSYYGYTF
. | TRBJ1-2 | TRBV30 | CASTAGTGSGYTF
. | TRBJ1-4 | TRBV7-9 | CASSLARTGRDEKLFF
. | TRBJ2-3 | TRBV11-2 | CASSSSTDTQYF
. | TRBJ1-1 | TRBV28 | CASTFRAEAFF
. | . | TRBV6-1 | CASRPGQRAYEQYF
. | TRBJ2-5 | TRBV5-1 | CASSSGTPQETQYF
. | TRBJ1-6 | TRBV2 | CASGSTGNNSPLHF
. | TRBJ1-4 | TRBV6-6 | CASRPGASDEKLFF
. | TRBJ1-1 | TRBV10-3 | CAISEELASYAFF
. | TRBJ2-2 | TRBV7-2 | CASSLAGGLNTGELFF
. | TRBJ2-3 | TRBV7-3 | CAGTGGKSTDTQYF
. | TRBJ2-1 | TRBV7-2 | CASSLVSLGRGTNEQFF
. | TRBJ2-5 | TRBV28 | CATSTGSQETQYF
. | TRBJ2-2 | TRBV19 | CASSPDILNTGELFF
. | TRBJ1-1 | TRBV4-1 | CASSKTSDRQNTEAFF
. | TRBJ2-7 | TRBV18 | CASSHESYTGTGIHEQYF
. | TRBJ2-5 | TRBV10-1 | CASSESSSGGQKTQYF
few | TRBJ1-1 | TRBV29-1 | CSVDPHGGRTEAFF
. | TRBJ2-7 | TRBV7-5 | CARTGGTAEEYF
. | TRBJ2-7 | TRBV27 | CASRDSDSYEQYF
. | TRBJ2-1 | TRBV4-2 | CASSQDLGLAGVHNEQFF
medium-sized | TRBJ2-5 | TRBV11-3 | CASSGAVQYF
. | TRBJ2-1 | TRBV5-3 | CARSTTSGVDYNEQFF
. | TRBJ1-2 | TRBV5-1 | CASSLGGTGALASNYGYTF
few | TRBJ2-6 | TRBV15 | CATSRDGGGSSGANVLTF
once | TRBJ2-3 | TRBV7-2 | CASSFTGPPSTDTQYF
. | TRBJ2-5 | TRBV7-3 | CASSQLAGRQETQYF
. | . | TRBV5-8 | CASSYLGGSYEQYF
. | TRBJ2-5 | TRBV7-2 | CASSLVPGGLQETQYF
. | TRBJ1-1 | TRBV9 | CASSGVQGRGGTEAFF
. | TRBJ2-3 | TRBV28 | CASSQPLRGGGYTQYF
. | TRBJ2-7 | TRBV28 | CASSLTGGVGEQYF
. | TRBJ2-1 | TRBV9 | CASSETGYNEQFF